These 14 T cell receptor beta chains were sequenced from one sample in a study of CXCR3-negative and CXCR3-positive naive CD8 T cells (dated by TCRdb to between 2017 and 2020). Results and caveats for the whole study, not just this receptor: TRB CDR3s from CXCR3-positive naive cells showed higher hydrophobicity (lower Kidera factor 4), lower energy, and higher strength and volume indices than CXCR3-negative naive cells.

This sample was sequenced with a NextSeq 550. The Human TCR Profiling Kit (MiLaboratory) was used to prepare UMI-labeled 5' RACE TRB cDNA libraries. The reads, reprocessed by TCRdb, yield one row per CDR3 protein sequence and no DNA. The sample table on file contains roughly 140,000 distinct CDR3 sequences. Clones ranked in the top ten supply roughly 0.28% of the sample. Antigen specificity for these receptors is unknown. Sequenced input: naive CXCR3+ CD8+ T cells from blood. The sample's cell subset or site label is to be understood as: CD45RO-CCR7+CD27+CD95- naive CD8+ T cells expressing CXCR3 (TNR3+). These receptors came from a human donor in good health. Some clones in this sample may be carry-over from other donors' samples.

The V call is TRBV13, the J call TRBJ2-1. From germline, CDR1 is PRHDT and CDR2 FYEKMQ (reference sequence). This CDR3 spans 13 amino acids. CDR3 sequence: CASSFRGYNEQFF.

The V gene is TRBV20-1, the J gene TRBJ2-7; absent DNA, TCRdb's TRBD1 call cannot be checked. Germline V CDR1 and CDR2: DFQATT, SNEGSKA (reference sequence). This CDR3 has 15 residues. CDR3 sequence reads: CSARDRDRGSYEQYF.

The chain couples TRBV6-6 to TRBJ1-2. CDR3 length: 13 residues. Looked up from germline, CDR1 is MNHNY and CDR2 is SVGAGI (reference sequence). The CDR3 here is CASSYSPDYGYTF.

This chain connects TRBV5-5 to TRBJ2-7; TCRdb outputs TRBD1, but without DNA this stays unchecked. The CDR3 runs to 15 residues. The V gene's germline CDR1 is SGHKS and CDR2 YYEKEE (reference sequence). The CDR3 loop is CASSLTGISSYEQYF.

The chain joins TRBV6-1 to TRBJ2-1; the TCRdb D gene call, TRBD1, has no DNA to confirm it. The CDR3 loop spans 15 amino acids. In germline, CDR1 is MNHNS, CDR2 SASEGT. This CDR3 reads CAIIFTGKSYNEQFF.

The chain recombines TRBV6-5 with TRBJ2-6. The CDR3 totals 18 residues. From germline, CDR1 is MNHEY and CDR2 SVGAGI. The chain's CDR3 is CASSYSSPLPAGANVLTF.

The chain is built from TRBV10-3 and TRBJ2-5; TCRdb names TRBD2, which stays unverified in the absence of DNA. The CDR3 is 15 residues long. Germline loops: CDR1 ENHRY, CDR2 SYGVKD. This chain's CDR3 is CATGLAGGPGETQYF.

The rearrangement links TRBV6-5 to TRBJ2-2; as DNA is missing, the TRBD1 call by TCRdb cannot be tested. Germline values: CDR1 MNHEY, CDR2 SVGAGI. This CDR3 comprises 15 residues. The chain's CDR3 is CASSYLQGAGGELFF.

V and J are TRBV29-1 and TRBJ2-7. The germline V gene has CDR1 SQVTM and CDR2 ANQGSEA. There are 12 residues in the CDR3. CDR3 loop: CSVAGLEHHTYF.

CDR3: CAWSKWGEAFF. V usage is TRBV30 and J usage is TRBJ1-1; there is no DNA to check the TCRdb D call of TRBD1. The CDR3 sequence is 11 residues long. Germline CDR1 and CDR2: GTSNPN and SVGIG (reference sequence).

The chain uses TRBV7-9 and TRBJ2-1; TCRdb selects TRBD1, and the lack of DNA leaves this call unchecked. Germline values: CDR1 SEHNR, CDR2 FQNEAQ (reference sequence). There are 18 residues in the CDR3. CDR3 loop: CASSESIRPGQVYNEQFF.

The V gene is TRBV4-1, the J gene TRBJ2-1; TCRdb selects TRBD1, and the lack of DNA leaves this call unchecked. The V gene's germline CDR1 is MGHRA and CDR2 YSYEKL. This CDR3 has 12 amino acids. CDR3 sequence: CASSSRGNEQFF.

The J gene is TRBJ2-5, the V gene TRBV15; the TRBD1 assignment by TCRdb is unverifiable without DNA. CDR3 length: 17 amino acids. Germline CDR1 LNHNV, CDR2 YYDKDF (reference sequence). This CDR3 is CATSRDMTATRQETQYF.

V is TRBV20-1 and J is TRBJ2-7. Germline V gene lookup returns CDR1 DFQATT and CDR2 SNEGSKA (reference sequence). There are 13 residues in the CDR3. The chain's CDR3 is CSARTGSSYEQYF.